This T cell receptor beta chain was captured by sequencing in a study of T cells after yellow fever vaccination. Study findings and constraints: FACS-sorted repertoires could harbor abundant contaminating bulk-population clonotypes. By day 5 rather than day 15, the secondary response had peaked, though it was weaker.

This clonotype has at least ten counts. Its antigen remains unknown. The CDR3 is made up of 14 amino acids. Germline V gives CDR1 SGHTA, CDR2 FQGNSA. J was trimmed by 6 bases and V by 0 bases; bases with no gene match: 2. TCRdb used MiXCR to reprocess the 5' RACE reads, holding one entry per CDR3 protein. The sample lists 450,000 to 550,000 distinct CDR3 sequences; about a fifth were seen once. This chain links TRBV7-2 with TRBJ2-1; TRBD2 matches 7 bases. This receptor was obtained from a man younger than 45 who received the YFV17D yellow fever vaccine. The sequencing here drew on PBMCs, taken 15 days after the yellow fever booster vaccination. In DNA form, the CDR3 reads TGTGCCAGCAGCTTAGCGGGAGGGCCCAATGAGCAGTTCTTC. This codes for CASSLAGGPNEQFF.